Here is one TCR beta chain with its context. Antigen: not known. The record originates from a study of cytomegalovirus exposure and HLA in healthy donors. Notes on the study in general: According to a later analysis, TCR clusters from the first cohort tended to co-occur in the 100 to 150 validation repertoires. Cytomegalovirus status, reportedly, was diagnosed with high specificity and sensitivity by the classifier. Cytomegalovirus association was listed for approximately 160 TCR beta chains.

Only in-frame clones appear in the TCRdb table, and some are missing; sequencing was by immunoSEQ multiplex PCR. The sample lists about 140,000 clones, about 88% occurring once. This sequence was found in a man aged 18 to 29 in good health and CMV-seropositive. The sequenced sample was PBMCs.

CDR3 DNA: TGTGCCAGCAGTGAAGAGAATAGCGGGAGCTACGAGCAGTACTTC. Protein: CASSEENSGSYEQYF. The V and J genes are TRBV2 and TRBJ2-7; 9 bases line up with TRBD2. This CDR3 spans 15 amino acids. V shed 1 base, J shed 3 bases, and the junction held 4 bases outside the gene matches. Germline V lookup: CDR1 SNHLY, CDR2 FYNNEI.